What follows is one TCR beta chain and its context. The antigen remains unidentified. This entry comes from a study of PD-1 blockade in classical Hodgkin lymphoma. The time point is: newly diagnosed, previously untreated cHL patient sample. With magnetic negative selection, CD4+ T cells were purified from PBMCs that had been thawed. Newly diagnosed, untreated classical Hodgkin lymphoma PBMCs provided comparison. Assay: immunoSEQ multiplex PCR; the TCRdb copy retains only in-frame clones and omits some. The sample comprises some 34,000 clones, approximately 90% of which are singletons, and more than 0.2% rests with the top ten. The CDR3 contains 12 residues. V was shortened by 3 bases and J by 1 base, with 0 bases between the two germline ends. Germline loops: CDR1 SGHTA, CDR2 FQGNSA. Broader study findings: When set against healthy donors, newly diagnosed patients were reported to show lower baseline TCR diversity. What caused the repertoire differences, perhaps disease activity or prior therapy, remains undefined.

Source material: CD4+ T cells from blood. V usage is TRBV7-2 and J usage is TRBJ2-2; D is uncertain. This receptor was obtained from a human donor with classical Hodgkin lymphoma. CDR3 residues: CASSLNTGELFF. DNA of the CDR3: TGTGCCAGCAGCTTGAACACCGGGGAGCTGTTTTTT.